This TCR beta chain was identified during a study of blood T cells in healthy people across ages. The individuals who served as donors were healthy Caucasians living in Russia, aged roughly 6 to 90. Study-level results: Percentage of naive T cells showed a strong correlation with TCR beta diversity. No one knew whether donors had CMV, which possibly confounded expanded clonotype changes.

This clonotype was observed at least ten times. Its target is unknown. A J-beta primer mix and a sample-barcoded 5' primer were used in a second PCR of about 6 to 12 cycles. Each sample yielded at least 3 million CDR3-containing paired-end reads. TCRdb re-called the 5' RACE reads through MiXCR, storing one row per CDR3 protein. This sample has fewer than 750,000 distinct CDR3 sequences, with approximately 52% found just once. The ends were cut back, 6 bases at V and 0 bases at J, with 14 bases in the middle. The CDR3 loop spans 15 amino acids. Germline V gene data show CDR1 as LGHNA and CDR2 as YNFKEQ.

V usage is TRBV4-2 and J usage is TRBJ2-5; tentatively, D is TRBD2 (5 bases). This TCR derives from a woman of 80 years or more in good health. The sample taken for sequencing was blood. The DNA of the CDR3 is TGTGCCAGCAGTCCTGGGGTCGGGGACCAAGAGACCCAGTACTTC. Its translation: CASSPGVGDQETQYF.